The clone carrying this T cell receptor (beta chain) was counted between two and nine times. The length of the CDR3 is 15 residues. Trimming left V 1 base short and J 4 bases short, with 11 bases between. From germline, CDR1 is SGHTA and CDR2 FQGNSA. Drawing of blood for sampling happened at baseline, at cycle 4 day 1, and at cycle 7 day 1. This specimen belongs to a study of OX40 agonist ivuxolimab in advanced cancers. Measured with immunoSEQ multiplex PCR; TCRdb has only the in-frame clones, and not every one. Among about 95,000 clones, about 85% were seen once, and the ten largest hold about 4.1%. The sequence was collected from an adult with an advanced solid tumor such as melanoma, head and neck, liver or kidney cancer. The material was CD4+ or CD8+ T cells sorted from blood, obtained in a trial of the OX40 agonist ivuxolimab. This chain joins TRBV7-2 and TRBJ2-1; TRBD1 or TRBD2 may be the D gene (5 bases each). The chain's CDR3 is CASSLETGRYNEQFF. In nucleotides, the CDR3 is TGTGCCAGCAGCTTAGAAACGGGACGGTACAATGAGCAGTTCTTC.